These T cell receptor beta chains were read from a single sample in a study of Graves' ophthalmopathy and Graves' hyperthyroidism. TCRdb re-called the multiplex PCR reads through MiXCR, storing one row per CDR3 protein. The table shows approximately 210,000 distinct CDR3 sequences, with 20% to 25% occurring only once. Sequencing input: peripheral blood. The origin of the receptors is a woman aged 45 to 65 with Graves' ophthalmopathy. Both conserved end residues are part of each CDR3. D genes are given only for firm matches. Clone size, where shown, is once, few, many, or a class for clones that have expanded.

TRBV19	many	TRBD1	TRBJ1-1	TGTGCCAGTAGTCTACTGACAGGGGTATTTATGAACACTGAAGCTTTCTTT	CASSLLTGVFMNTEAFF
TRBV28	NA	NA	TRBJ1-2	TGTGCCAGCAGTCCGGTAAACAGGGGCTACACCTTC	CASSPVNRGYTF
TRBV2	many	TRBD1	TRBJ1-5	TGTGCCAGCAGTTTACAGGGGGGCTCCCAGCCCCAGCATTTT	CASSLQGGSQPQHF
TRBV27	many	TRBD1	TRBJ1-5	TGTGCCAGCAGTTTGGCCTGGACAGGGAATCAGCCCCAGCATTTT	CASSLAWTGNQPQHF
TRBV6-1	many	TRBD1	TRBJ2-7	TGTGCCAGCAGCATCGGACAGGGCTACGAGCAGTACTTC	CASSIGQGYEQYF
TRBV4-1	many	TRBD1	TRBJ1-2	TGCGCCAGCAGCCACAGGACAGGGGAAAATGGCTACACCTTC	CASSHRTGENGYTF
TRBV28	many	NA	TRBJ2-7	TGTGCCAGCAGTTTCTCGGGGGCTAGCTCCTACGAGCAGTACTTC	CASSFSGASSYEQYF
TRBV19	many	TRBD1	TRBJ1-1	TGTGCCAGTAGGACAGGGGGCGGCCACACTGAAGCTTTCTTT	CASRTGGGHTEAFF
TRBV30	NA	NA	TRBJ2-3	TGTGCCTGGGAGGGGAAAGCGGCCGATACGCAGTATTTT	CAWEGKAADTQYF
TRBV6-2/TRBV6-3	NA	NA	TRBJ1-2	TGTGCCAGCAGTTACTCGCCTGGGGGCCGCTATGGCTACACCTTC	CASSYSPGGRYGYTF
TRBV28	many	TRBD1	TRBJ2-2	TGTGCCAGCAGGAGGACAGGGGGCGCGGCCGGGGAGCTGTTTTTT	CASRRTGGAAGELFF
TRBV6-1	many	NA	TRBJ2-2	TGTGCCAGCAGTGAAGCTACTTTTGGGACCCGGGGAGGGGAGCTGTTTTTT	CASSEATFGTRGGELFF
TRBV27	many	NA	TRBJ1-6	TGTGCCAGCAGTCCGGGTATGAGCTCCTATAATTCACCCCTCCACTTT	CASSPGMSSYNSPLHF
TRBV5-1	NA	TRBD2	TRBJ2-7	TGCGCCAGCAGCCCTAGCGGGAGTACGATAGACGAGCAGTACTTC	CASSPSGSTIDEQYF
TRBV7-3	many	TRBD1	TRBJ1-6	TGTGCCAGCAGCTTACTAGGGACAGGCAATTCACCCCTCCACTTT	CASSLLGTGNSPLHF
TRBV6-5	NA	NA	TRBJ1-1	TGTGCCAGCAGTTACTCGATTACCGGGGACCCGGACTCTGAAGCTTTCTTT	CASSYSITGDPDSEAFF
TRBV29-1	many	TRBD2	TRBJ2-5	TGCAGCGTAGACGGGACTAGCGGGACAGAGACCCAGTACTTC	CSVDGTSGTETQYF
TRBV6-6	many	NA	TRBJ2-7	TGTGCCAGCAAACGTCGGCGGGACGGCTATTACAGCTCCTACGAGCAGTACTTC	CASKRRRDGYYSSYEQYF
TRBV20-1	many	TRBD2	TRBJ2-2	TGCAGTGCTAGACTAGCGGGAGGGCCACGGGAGCTGTTTTTT	CSARLAGGPRELFF
TRBV11-2	many	NA	TRBJ1-2	TGTGCCAGCAGCCCAAGCGCCGGGACCGCGTATGGCTACACCTTC	CASSPSAGTAYGYTF
TRBV28	many	NA	TRBJ1-6	TGTGCCAGCAGCCGACGGTCAGCTTATAATTCACCCCTCCACTTT	CASSRRSAYNSPLHF
TRBV25-1	few	NA	TRBJ1-2	TGTGCCAGCAGTGAATCCCACATAAATGGCTACACCTTC	CASSESHINGYTF
TRBV6-1	NA	TRBD1	TRBJ1-6	TGTGCCAGCAGTCGCCACAGGGGAGGGAATTCACCCCTCCACTTT	CASSRHRGGNSPLHF
TRBV3-1	NA	TRBD1	TRBJ1-3	TGTGCCAGCAGCCAGAAGGGGGCAACTGGAAACACCATATATTTT	CASSQKGATGNTIYF
TRBV12-3/TRBV12-4	NA	NA	TRBJ1-5	TGTGCCAGCAGTAGAGCACAGGGAACCCAGCATTTT	CASSRAQGTQHF
TRBV20-1	few	NA	TRBJ2-6	TGCAGTGCTAGAGATATTCGGAGATCTGCTGGGGCCAACGTCCTGACTTTC	CSARDIRRSAGANVLTF
TRBV2	many	NA	TRBJ1-1	TGTGCCAGCGAGTTGGGGAATTCTGAAGCTTTCTTT	CASELGNSEAFF
TRBV24-1	many	TRBD1	TRBJ1-5	TGTGCCACCAGTGATTCGGACAGGGGCTATTATAGCAATCAGCCCCAGCATTTT	CATSDSDRGYYSNQPQHF
TRBV5-1	many	TRBD2	TRBJ2-7	TGCGCCAGCAGCTTGGATTCGTCTAGCGGGAGGTACGAGCAGTACTTC	CASSLDSSSGRYEQYF
TRBV2	NA	NA	TRBJ2-5	TGTGCCAGCAGACCGGAGCGGCTAGAGACCCAGTACTTC	CASRPERLETQYF
TRBV27	NA	TRBD1	TRBJ2-5	TGTGCCAGCAGTACCCGACAGGGACAATATGAGACCCAGTACTTC	CASSTRQGQYETQYF
TRBV12-3/TRBV12-4	many	TRBD1	TRBJ2-5	TGTGCCAGCAGTGGGGACAGGGGGCATTGGGAGACCCAGTACTTC	CASSGDRGHWETQYF
TRBV20-1	few	TRBD1	TRBJ2-6	TGCAGTGCTAGAGATGGGACAGGGGCCTCTGGGGCCAACGTCCTGACTTTC	CSARDGTGASGANVLTF
TRBV30	NA	NA	TRBJ2-5	TGTGCCTGGGCTGGGGGGCCTGGGGAGACCCAGTACTTC	CAWAGGPGETQYF
TRBV27	many	NA	TRBJ1-6	TGTGCCGGGCAGCCAGACTCCTATAATTCACCCCTCCACTTT	CAGQPDSYNSPLHF
TRBV6-1	NA	NA	TRBJ2-4	TGTGCCAGAGGGGACCAGGGGCTTCACCCCAAAAACATTCAGTACTTC	CARGDQGLHPKNIQYF
TRBV7-2	many	NA	TRBJ2-7	TGTGCCAGCAGCTTAGATTATTACTCCTACGAGCAGTACTTC	CASSLDYYSYEQYF
TRBV6-1	many	NA	TRBJ1-2	TGTGCCAGCAGTGAGATTTTCTTCGGACAGATCTATGGCTACACCTTC	CASSEIFFGQIYGYTF
TRBV20-1	many	TRBD2	TRBJ2-7	TGCAGTGCCACATTAGCGGGAGTGGGGGGCGAGCAGTACTTC	CSATLAGVGGEQYF
TRBV20-1	many	TRBD2	TRBJ2-5	TGCAGTGCTAGAGATTTAAGGGCAGCGGGGTTCGGAGAGACCCAGTACTTC	CSARDLRAAGFGETQYF
TRBV6-1	many	NA	TRBJ1-1	TGTGCCAGCTCCAAATGGGGGGCAGCGAACACTGAAGCTTTCTTT	CASSKWGAANTEAFF
TRBV6-5	NA	NA	TRBJ2-2	TGTGCCAGCAGTAACTCAGCGGGCGGGGAGCTGTTTTTT	CASSNSAGGELFF
TRBV12-3/TRBV12-4	NA	TRBD1	TRBJ2-7	TGTGCCAGCAGCGCCGGACAGGGACTCACCTACGAGCAGTACTTC	CASSAGQGLTYEQYF
TRBV5-1	many	TRBD1	TRBJ2-2	TGCGCCAGCAGCCGGGACAGGGTTGACACCGGGGAGCTGTTTTTT	CASSRDRVDTGELFF
TRBV4-1	many	NA	TRBJ1-1	TGCGCCAGCAGCCAATGGAGTACGGCGACGGCTGAAGCTTTCTTT	CASSQWSTATAEAFF
TRBV6-5	many	NA	TRBJ2-2	TGTGCCAGCAGTTACTCGAACACCGGGGAGCTGTTTTTT	CASSYSNTGELFF
TRBV5-1	many	TRBD1	TRBJ1-2	TGCGCCAGCAGCCCCGGGACAGACTCGTCTAACTATGGCTACACCTTC	CASSPGTDSSNYGYTF
TRBV27	many	NA	TRBJ2-7	TGTGCCAGCAGTCATGTCGGGCGCGAGCAGTACTTC	CASSHVGREQYF
TRBV7-9	many	NA	TRBJ1-3	TGTGCCAGCAGCTACGAACAACTCTCTGGAAACACCATATATTTT	CASSYEQLSGNTIYF